This T cell receptor (beta chain) was documented in a study of technical replicates of blood from a few donors. Only in-frame clones appear in the TCRdb table, and some are missing; sequencing was by immunoSEQ multiplex PCR. The sample carries just over 80,000 clones, approximately 96% recorded once. The source is a human donor in good health. The sample consisted of T cells isolated from PBMCs.

The CDR3 DNA follows: TGTGCCAGCAGCCTAACTCCAGGCTACAATGAGCAGTTCTTC. This gives the protein CASSLTPGYNEQFF. The chain links TRBV14 to TRBJ2-1, with no clear D. This CDR3 contains 14 residues. Germline CDR1 and CDR2: SGHDN and FVKESK. The V end was cut by 4 bases, the J end by 3 bases, with 10 bases between.